This T cell receptor beta chain derives from a study of molecular identifiers for immune sequencing clone quantification. TCRdb ran MiXCR on the PCR reads and lists one entry per CDR3 protein. The table includes 15,000 to 20,000 distinct CDR3 sequences, about a fifth detected once. Concerning this clonotype itself: This may stem from a read error, because a much larger clone lies one nucleotide away.

Sequencing was performed on naive CD8+ T cells from blood, with Jurkat cell RNA spiked in. Subset reported: FACS-sorted CD8+CD4-CCR7+CD45RA+ naive T cells. The origin of this receptor is a human donor in good health. Some libraries in this study had Jurkat cell RNA spiked in.

The CDR3 spells CASSGETQFF. The CDR3 DNA follows: TGCGCCAGTTCCGGAGAGACCCAGTTCTTC. The chain joins TRBV5-1 to TRBJ2-5; unclear D gene. With the DNA end fitting TRBJ2-1 better, the J assignment may be wrong. This CDR3 is built from 10 residues. Per germline, CDR1 SGHRS and CDR2 YFSETQ.